This is a list of T cell receptor beta chains from one sample in a study of cytomegalovirus exposure and HLA in healthy donors. The method was immunoSEQ multiplex PCR; TCRdb's version includes in-frame clones alone and lacks a portion of them. The data contain approximately 67,000 clones, approximately 67% of them singletons. Specimen: PBMCs. All receptors derive from a woman aged 25 to 39 in good health and CMV-seronegative. The CDR3 runs from the conserved cysteine through the conserved F or W. A D gene is named only where the DNA matches it firmly. Clone size is stated in some rows and not others, as once, few, many or a class when expanded.

size	V	length	J	D	CDR3	DNA
once	TRBV4-2	17	TRBJ1-1	TRBD1	CASSPPPLGTGDTEAFF	TGTGCCAGCAGCCCACCACCCCTGGGGACAGGGGACACTGAAGCTTTCTTT
-	TRBV19	13	TRBJ1-2	-	CASSQGADYGYTF	TGTGCCAGTAGTCAAGGCGCGGACTATGGCTACACCTTC
-	TRBV11-2	14	TRBJ2-3	-	CASSRLLLADTQYF	TGTGCCAGCAGCCGACTCCTTCTGGCGGATACGCAGTATTTT
-	TRBV11-2	15	TRBJ2-3	-	CASSLGVSSTDTQYF	TGTGCCAGCAGCTTAGGAGTGAGCAGCACAGATACGCAGTATTTT
-	TRBV5-7	17	TRBJ1-5	-	CASSLSSGTGSNQPQHF	TGTGCCAGCAGCTTGAGTTCGGGAACCGGGAGCAATCAGCCCCAGCATTTT
-	TRBV5-1	15	TRBJ2-3	TRBD2	CASRKGLAGPDTQYF	TGCGCCAGCAGGAAGGGACTAGCGGGGCCAGATACGCAGTATTTT
-	TRBV28	16	TRBJ2-7	-	CASSPLGGAFAYEQYF	TGTGCCAGCAGTCCTTTAGGGGGTGCGTTTGCCTACGAGCAGTACTTC
-	TRBV27	15	TRBJ2-1	TRBD1	CASSLRTGTGTEQFF	TGTGCCAGCAGCCTAAGAACCGGGACAGGGACTGAGCAGTTCTTC
-	TRBV19	13	TRBJ1-2	-	CASSRTGTYGYTF	TGTGCCAGTAGTAGAACCGGGACTTATGGCTACACCTTC
-	TRBV18	16	TRBJ1-1	TRBD1	CASSPVGQGMNTEAFF	TGTGCCAGCTCACCAGTGGGACAGGGGATGAACACTGAAGCTTTCTTT
-	TRBV7-7	13	TRBJ1-5	TRBD1	CASSQGGGQPQHF	TGTGCCAGCAGCCAAGGGGGCGGGCAGCCCCAGCATTTT
-	TRBV10-3	14	TRBJ1-2	TRBD1	CAISPQGAWYGYTF	TGTGCCATCAGTCCACAGGGGGCATGGTATGGCTACACCTTC
-	TRBV7-3	16	TRBJ2-6	-	CASSSSLSAGANVLTF	TGTGCCAGCAGCTCCTCCCTTAGCGCTGGGGCCAACGTCCTGACTTTC
-	TRBV29-1	13	TRBJ1-4	TRBD1	CSVRTGANEKLFF	TGCAGCGTTAGGACAGGGGCAAATGAAAAACTGTTTTTT
few	TRBV4-3	14	TRBJ2-7	TRBD2	CASSPGTSVSEQYF	TGCGCCAGCAGTCCCGGAACTAGCGTATCCGAGCAGTACTTC
-	TRBV5-5	15	TRBJ2-3	-	CASSTRHGATDTQYF	TGTGCCAGCAGCACAAGGCACGGAGCCACAGATACGCAGTATTTT
-	TRBV7-2	14	TRBJ1-2	TRBD1	CASSSRTGAYGYTF	TGTGCCAGCAGCTCCCGGACAGGCGCATATGGCTACACCTTC
few	TRBV7-2	16	TRBJ2-5	TRBD1	CASSPQGDRTQETQYF	TGTGCCAGCAGCCCCCAGGGGGACAGAACCCAAGAGACCCAGTACTTC
few	TRBV9	13	TRBJ2-7	-	CASSPVGGYEQYF	TGTGCCAGCAGCCCTGTGGGGGGCTACGAGCAGTACTTC
-	TRBV12-5	13	TRBJ1-1	-	CASGLDLDTEAFF	TGTGCTAGTGGTTTGGACTTAGACACGGAAGCTTTCTTT
few	TRBV4-2	14	TRBJ2-2	-	CASSHQGYTGELFF	TGTGCCAGCAGCCACCAGGGGTACACCGGGGAGCTGTTTTTT
once	TRBV6-5	15	TRBJ2-6	-	CASSSPGSGANVLTF	TGTGCCAGCAGTTCCCCGGGGTCTGGGGCCAACGTCCTGACTTTC
-	TRBV6-5	15	TRBJ2-5	TRBD1	CASTSVRGLPETQYF	TGTGCCAGCACCTCGGTCAGGGGGCTACCAGAGACCCAGTACTTC
-	TRBV6-5	13	TRBJ1-1	-	CASSSNKNTEAFF	TGTGCCAGCAGTTCGAACAAAAACACTGAAGCTTTCTTT
-	TRBV7-2	14	TRBJ2-7	-	CASSSMTVIYEQYF	TGTGCCAGCAGCTCAATGACAGTAATCTACGAGCAGTACTTC
-	TRBV20-1	11	TRBJ1-1	TRBD1	CSAATGTEAFF	TGCAGTGCTGCGACAGGGACTGAAGCTTTCTTT
-	TRBV21-1	17	TRBJ1-4	-	CASDGRDAESTNEKLFF	TGTGCCAGCGACGGCAGGGATGCTGAGAGCACTAATGAAAAACTGTTTTTT
-	TRBV19	15	TRBJ2-3	TRBD1	CASSIGGGGTDTQYF	TGTGCCAGTAGTATAGGAGGGGGCGGCACAGATACGCAGTATTTT
once	TRBV28	16	TRBJ1-6	TRBD1	CASNLQGTGVYSPLHF	TGTGCCAGCAACCTGCAGGGGACAGGGGTTTACTCACCCCTCCACTTT
-	TRBV7-2	18	TRBJ2-7	TRBD2	CASSLRSSGGTSSYEQYF	TGTGCCAGCAGCTTAAGGTCTAGCGGGGGGACGAGCTCCTACGAGCAGTACTTC
-	TRBV4-3	17	TRBJ2-2	TRBD2	CASSQVLLAGGAGELFF	TGCGCCAGCAGCCAAGTTCTTCTAGCGGGGGGCGCCGGGGAGCTGTTTTTT
-	TRBV7-8	15	TRBJ1-6	-	CASSQQGSGSSPLHF	TGTGCCAGCAGCCAACAGGGATCTGGGTCTTCACCCCTCCACTTT
few	TRBV6-6	16	TRBJ2-1	TRBD1	CASSNRPGTGRYEQFF	TGTGCCAGCAGTAACCGACCCGGGACAGGGAGGTACGAGCAGTTCTTC
-	TRBV19	13	TRBJ1-1	-	CASSIGQYPEAFF	TGTGCCAGTAGTATAGGACAGTACCCTGAAGCTTTCTTT
few	TRBV19	13	TRBJ2-2	-	CASRTGNTGELFF	TGTGCCAGTAGGACAGGGAACACCGGGGAGCTGTTTTTT
-	TRBV10-3	15	TRBJ2-3	-	CAISESITGIDTQYF	TGTGCCATCAGTGAGTCGATAACGGGGATAGATACGCAGTATTTT
-	TRBV6-5	13	TRBJ1-5	-	CASSQGRNQPQHF	TGTGCCAGCAGTCAAGGGAGGAATCAGCCCCAGCATTTT
-	TRBV4-3	15	TRBJ2-7	TRBD2	CASSQSPSGRYEQYF	TGCGCCAGCAGCCAATCCCCGTCCGGGAGGTACGAGCAGTACTTC
-	TRBV27	14	TRBJ1-1	TRBD1	CASSRQGMNTEAFF	TGTGCCAGCAGTCGACAGGGTATGAACACTGAAGCTTTCTTT
-	TRBV6-6	16	TRBJ1-5	TRBD1	CASSYGDRGANQPQHF	TGTGCCAGCAGTTACGGGGACAGGGGGGCAAATCAGCCCCAGCATTTT